This T cell receptor (beta chain) was captured in a study of Ad26.COV2.S vaccination and SARS-CoV-2 variants (dated by TCRdb to about 2021). Regarding the complete study: Donors in the vaccine arm were drawn from COV1001, a multicentre, randomized, double-blind, placebo-controlled phase I-IIa trial testing Ad26.COV2.S in healthy adults. Ad26.COV2.S was given intramuscularly at 5x10^10 or 1x10^11 viral particles, as a single shot or as two shots 56 days apart. Sequencing of the TCRbeta repertoire served to evaluate the specificity and breadth of SARS-CoV-2-reactive T cell receptors following Ad26.COV2.S vaccination. A total of around 32 samples were included in the TCR-sequenced set, comprising around 19 Ad26.COV2.S vaccine recipients, 5 placebo recipients and 8 SARS-CoV-2 convalescent individuals. Participants in the trial were split at random into five groups of five each, receiving low-dose or high-dose Ad26.COV2.S once or twice, or else placebo on both occasions. Investigators did not know the trial group allocation while performing experiments and assessing outcomes. Study-wide findings and limitations: Spike-specific TCR breadth was higher in Ad26.COV2.S recipients than in placebo recipients (P = 0.0014). The authors noted that total T cell responses may have been underestimated by the TCR breadth and depth analyses. After vaccination, spike-specific CD8+ and CD4+ T cell responses were reported to show substantial breadth. Vaccine and placebo recipients had comparable non-spike TCR breadth, which fits with the vaccine containing only spike. Comparing responses between vaccine doses or regimens was not something the study was powered to do.

The CDR3 sequence holds 14 residues, the cysteine and phenylalanine included. The sequence is cut down to CDR3 DNA, 42 bases in frame from base 1. Trimming takes 5 bases off V and 1 base off J; junction bases not matched to a gene: 5. The germline V gene (reference sequence) specifies GTSNPN as CDR1 and SVGIG as CDR2. The treatment or condition label on this specimen signifies: roughly 19 received Ad26.COV2.S at low or high dose, single or two shots; about five received placebo; per-sample allocation not given. For vaccine and placebo recipients, repertoires were sequenced using samples collected on day 63 after the first injection. Between 29 July and 7 August 2020, Cohort 1b enrolled some 25 adults aged 18-55 years at one site in Boston, USA. Ad26.COV2.S consisted of a replication-incompetent adenovirus type 26 vector by which a prefusion-stabilized SARS-CoV-2 spike protein from the original Wuhan strain was expressed.

Of note for this clone: Its antigen is still unknown. No quality values exist for individual bases; no much larger clone is one base distant.

The immunoSEQ Assay was the method used to sequence TCRbeta CDR3 regions. After extraction, genomic DNA underwent amplification by bias-controlled multiplex PCR, followed by high-throughput sequencing. As for how the authors treated the data: To quantify the absolute abundance of each unique TCRbeta CDR3 region, sequences were collapsed and filtered. T cell fraction was estimated by normalization of TCRbeta template counts to usable DNA, with usable DNA being measured through amplification of reference genes present in all nucleated cells. Repertoire TCRs were annotated as SARS-CoV-2-specific when V gene, CDR3 amino acid sequence and J gene were exactly matched to a known reactive TCR set. The reference SARS-CoV-2 TCR set came from MIRA and was filtered for enrichment in COVID-19-positive ImmuneCODE repertoires, removing public or cross-reactive TCRs. Drawing on the MIRA antigens, annotated TCRs were analysed further at the level of specific ORF or position within ORF. Breadth was defined as the number of annotated unique rearrangements divided by the total number of unique productive rearrangements, and depth was defined as the summed frequency of the annotated unique rearrangements. Two-sided Wilcoxon rank-sum tests were used to compare TCR breadth between groups. The source is immuneACCESS, and TCRdb retained only in-frame sequences with V and J called. Part of the clones is not carried over; for the studies checked, unresolved V genes explain less than half of this, and the remainder is unexplained. The DNA gave D and trimming, while V, J and clone size come from that table. The sample data list 360,000 or so clones, and around 90% of these were observed just once. About 3.4% of the sample lies in the top ten.

This TCR was recovered from a person between 18 and 65 years old who received the Ad26.COV2.S COVID-19 vaccine or a placebo. The rearrangement joined TRBV30 to TRBJ1-1; 9 junctional bases match TRBD1. The sequencing here drew on peripheral blood, taken in a trial of Ad26.COV2.S vaccine versus placebo. The CDR3 region reads CAWERGQGNTEAFF. The nucleotides are TGTGCCTGGGAACGGGGACAGGGGAACACTGAAGCTTTCTTT.